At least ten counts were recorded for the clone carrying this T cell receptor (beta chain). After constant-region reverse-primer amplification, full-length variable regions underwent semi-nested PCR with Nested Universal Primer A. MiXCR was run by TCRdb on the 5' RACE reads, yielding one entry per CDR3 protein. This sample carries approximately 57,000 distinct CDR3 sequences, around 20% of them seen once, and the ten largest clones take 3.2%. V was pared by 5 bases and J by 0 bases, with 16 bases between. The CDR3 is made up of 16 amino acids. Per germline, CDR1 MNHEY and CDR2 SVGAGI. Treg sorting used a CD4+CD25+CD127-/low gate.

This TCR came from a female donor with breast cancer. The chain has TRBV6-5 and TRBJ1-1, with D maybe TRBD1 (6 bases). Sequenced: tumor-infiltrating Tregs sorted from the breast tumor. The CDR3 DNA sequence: TGTGCCAGCAGTGACCCGGGACATTTCATGAACACTGAAGCTTTCTTT. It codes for CASSDPGHFMNTEAFF.